Following are 18 T cell receptor beta chains from one sample sequenced in a study of shared clonotypes between healthy human individuals. Method: immunoSEQ multiplex PCR; TCRdb's copy keeps in-frame clones and lacks some. This sample has 2 million to 3 million clones, with roughly 93% found just once. What was sequenced was naive CD4+ T cells from PBMCs. Subset reported: CD45RA+ positively selected. These TCRs come from a young man in good health. Some clones in this sample may be carry-over from other donors' samples.

A note on this clone: Other nucleotide sequences in the sample specify the same CDR3. The chain employs TRBV28 and TRBJ1-1, with 8 bases that match TRBD1. The germline V gene has CDR1 MDHEN and CDR2 SYDVKM. V lost 3 bases to trimming and J lost 1 base; unmatched junction nucleotides: 4. There are 15 residues in the CDR3. CDR3 in amino acids: CASSFFGTGNTEAFF. The CDR3 nucleotides read TGTGCCAGCAGTTTCTTTGGGACAGGGAACACTGAAGCTTTCTTT.

This sequence joins TRBV6-6 and TRBJ1-2; 8 nucleotides align to TRBD1. Trimming at V came to 8 bases and at J to 4 bases, leaving 3 bases not matched to a gene. Germline V CDR1 and CDR2: MNHNY, SVGAGI (reference sequence). This CDR3 has 12 amino acids. CDR3 sequence (DNA): TGTGCCAGCGGAACAGGGGGCTATGGCTACACCTTC. This sequence encodes CASGTGGYGYTF.

The chain has TRBV6-5 and TRBJ2-5, with 8 bases lining up with TRBD2. Germline values: CDR1 MNHEY, CDR2 SVGAGI. V lost 5 bases, J lost 1 base, and 6 bases stayed unmatched. The CDR3 is 15 amino acids. CDR3 residues: CASSMTGGGQETQYF. The CDR3, as DNA: TGTGCCAGCAGTATGACGGGAGGGGGCCAAGAGACCCAGTACTTC.

The genes are TRBV27 and TRBJ1-1, with D maybe TRBD1 (5 bases). This CDR3 has 16 amino acids. The V gene lost 2 bases and the J gene lost 4 bases, with 17 bases spanning the gap. CDR1 and CDR2 from the germline V gene are MNHEY and SMNVEV (reference sequence). The chain's CDR3 is CASSLRSWPGGTEAFF. The CDR3 DNA reads TGTGCCAGCAGTTTAAGGTCATGGCCGGGGGGCACTGAAGCTTTCTTT.

The V gene is TRBV9, the J gene TRBJ2-6; D may correspond to TRBD1 or TRBD2 (6 bases each). Germline CDR1 reads SGDLS; CDR2 reads YYNGEE. The CDR3 is 18 residues long. The V and J ends lost 4 bases and 0 bases respectively, with 17 bases between them. The CDR3 sequence: CASSYWGALSSGANVLTF. Here the CDR3 DNA reads TGTGCCAGCAGCTATTGGGGGGCCCTCAGCTCTGGGGCCAACGTCCTGACTTTC.

This clone was seen only once. The chain couples TRBV28 to TRBJ2-4, with 7 bases aligning to TRBD2. Germline V gene data show CDR1 as MDHEN and CDR2 as SYDVKM. The CDR3 contains 15 residues. V lost 5 bases to trimming and J lost 11 bases; unmatched junction nucleotides: 15. The CDR3 coding sequence is TGTGCCAGCAGTCCGACGGGAAATAGCGGGCTCGTTCAGTACTTC. It translates to CASSPTGNSGLVQYF. Full variable domain (missing parts from reference TRBV28 and TRBJ2-4): DVKVTQSSRYLVKRTGEKVFLECVQDMDHENMFWYRQDPGLGLRLIYFSYDVKMKEKGDIPEGYSVSREKKERFSLILESASTNQTSMYLCASSPTGNSGLVQYFGAGTRLSVL.

Only a few counts were recorded for this clone. Additional DNA sequences in this sample encode the identical CDR3. The chain carries TRBV5-1 and TRBJ1-1; no clear D. The germline V and J ends were trimmed by 0 bases and 0 bases, with 9 bases remaining between them. This CDR3 has 15 residues. CDR1 is SGHRS, CDR2 YFSETQ, per germline. Here the CDR3 reads CASSLAGGMNTEAFF. In nucleotides, the CDR3 is TGCGCCAGCAGCTTGGCGGGAGGAATGAACACTGAAGCTTTCTTT.

This chain uses TRBV5-1 with TRBJ1-5; D might be TRBD1 (5 bases). V shed 0 bases and J shed 5 bases, with 12 bases lying between them. This CDR3 comprises 15 residues. In germline, CDR1 is SGHRS, CDR2 YFSETQ. Here the CDR3 reads CASSLAGDGYQPQHF. The DNA of the CDR3 is TGCGCCAGCAGCTTGGCCGGGGACGGTTATCAGCCCCAGCATTTT.

This sequence joins TRBV7-9 and TRBJ2-7; D is perhaps TRBD1 or TRBD2 (5 bases each). CDR1 SEHNR and CDR2 FQNEAQ come from the germline V gene (reference sequence). Deletions cut 11 bases from V and 2 bases from J, with 13 bases between. The CDR3 consists of 12 residues. The CDR3 protein is CAFGDAAYEQYF. As DNA, the CDR3 is TGTGCCTTTGGGGACGCCGCCTACGAGCAGTACTTC.

The chain joins TRBV7-9 to TRBJ2-3, with D perhaps TRBD2 (5 bases). CDR1 is SEHNR and CDR2 is FQNEAQ in the germline V gene (reference sequence). The CDR3 is made up of 15 amino acids. Trimming took 7 bases from V and 4 from J, leaving 18 bases between them. CDR3 coding DNA: TGTGCCAGCAAACTAGATCCCGATCCGGCAGATACGCAGTATTTT. Amino acid sequence: CASKLDPDPADTQYF. Complete variable domain (other parts from reference TRBV7-9 and TRBJ2-3): DTGVSQNPRHKITKRGQNVTFRCDPISEHNRLYWYRQTLGQGPEFLTYFQNEAQLEKSRLLSDRFSAERPKGSFSTLEIQRTEQGDSAMYLCASKLDPDPADTQYFGPGTRLTVL.

The CDR3 spells CASKGTSGQETQYF. CDR3 bases: TGTGCCAGTAAGGGGACTAGCGGCCAAGAGACCCAGTACTTC. The rearrangement uses TRBV2 and TRBJ2-5; TRBD2 matches 11 bases. The J segment lost 1 base and the V segment lost 9 bases, leaving 4 bases of the junction unmatched. The CDR3 runs 14 residues. Germline assignment: CDR1 SNHLY and CDR2 FYNNEI.

This clone has just a few counts. This sequence joins TRBV9 and TRBJ2-1; TRBD2 agrees at 11 bases. Germline assignment: CDR1 SGDLS and CDR2 YYNGEE. V lost 0 bases to trimming and J lost 2 bases; unmatched junction nucleotides: 4. The CDR3 runs 17 residues. The CDR3 region has the DNA TGTGCCAGCAGCGTAGATATTAGCGGGAGGGCCTACAATGAGCAGTTCTTC. Protein: CASSVDISGRAYNEQFF.

V gene TRBV27 combines with J gene TRBJ2-1, with 7 bases matching TRBD1. CDR3 size: 12 residues. From germline, CDR1 is MNHEY and CDR2 SMNVEV (reference sequence). The ends lost 9 bases at V and 9 bases at J; junction bases unmatched: 8. CDR3 protein: CASWDRRFEQFF. In DNA form, the CDR3 reads TGTGCCAGTTGGGACAGAAGGTTTGAGCAGTTCTTC.

The chain links TRBV27 to TRBJ2-5; D unresolved. The CDR3 spans 12 residues. Trimming stripped 6 bases from V and 1 base from J, with 6 bases between. The germline CDR1 and CDR2 sequences are MNHEY and SMNVEV (reference sequence). CDR3 loop: CASRSGQETQYF. In nucleotides, the CDR3 is TGTGCCAGCAGATCGGGCCAAGAGACCCAGTACTTC.

The chain links TRBV4-3 to TRBJ1-6; no firm D call. From germline, CDR1 is LGHNA and CDR2 YSLEER. The CDR3 sequence is 16 residues long. The V end lost 3 bases, the J end lost 0 bases, and 9 bases lay between the germline ends. CDR3 sequence (DNA): TGCGCCAGCAGCCAGGGTTGGAGCTCCTATAATTCACCCCTCCACTTT. Its protein is CASSQGWSSYNSPLHF.

V usage is TRBV18 and J usage is TRBJ2-5, with 11 bases that match TRBD2. V gave up 5 bases and J gave up 6 bases; unmatched junction bases: 8. Germline V gene sequence: CDR1 KGHSH, CDR2 LQKENI. The CDR3 length is 15 residues. This CDR3 is CASSSGLADSKTQYF. CDR3 DNA: TGTGCCAGCTCATCGGGACTAGCGGATTCTAAGACCCAGTACTTC.

The V call is TRBV15, the J call TRBJ1-2; TRBD1 matches 7 bases. The CDR3 runs to 14 residues. V shed 4 bases, J shed 6 bases, and the junction held 8 bases outside the gene matches. CDR1 is LNHNV and CDR2 is YYDKDF in the germline V gene (reference sequence). The CDR3 is CATSIIRGGHGYTF. The CDR3 DNA is TGTGCCACCAGCATTATCAGGGGGGGGCATGGCTACACCTTC.

V is TRBV15 and J is TRBJ2-7; possible D gene TRBD2, 6 bases. This CDR3 is built from 16 residues. V was clipped by 1 base and J by 4 bases, with 17 bases between them. Looked up from germline, CDR1 is LNHNV and CDR2 is YYDKDF (reference sequence). The CDR3 sequence: CATSRGLFGGAYEQYF. CDR3 bases: TGTGCCACCAGCAGAGGATTGTTCGGGGGAGCATACGAGCAGTACTTC.